Each of the 10 T cell receptor beta chains below was sequenced from the same sample in a study of T-cell reconstitution after alpha-beta-depleted transplantation in children. Unique molecular identifiers were used in preparing the TCRbeta library. A single record per CDR3 protein comes from TCRdb applying MiXCR to the PCR reads. The data show 98,000 or so distinct CDR3 sequences, about 25% seen once. This specimen consisted of PBMCs, obtained before TCRalphabeta/CD19-depleted stem cell transplant. The receptors here all came from a boy aged 2 to 10 with acute lymphoblastic leukemia, due to receive a stem cell transplant.

The table lists this clonotype with a few counts. The genes are TRBV4-3 and TRBJ2-3; 7 bases fit TRBD1. V was pared by 1 base and J by 2 bases, with 3 bases of the junction left unmatched. This CDR3 is 15 amino acids long. Germline CDR1 is LGHNA and CDR2 is YSLEER. The CDR3 loop is CASSQGTGNTDTQYF. In DNA, the CDR3 is TGCGCCAGCAGCCAAGGGACAGGTAACACAGATACGCAGTATTTT.

This chain links TRBV20-1 with TRBJ2-7, with D possibly being TRBD1 or TRBD2 (5 bases each). Per the germline V gene, CDR1 is DFQATT and CDR2 is SNEGSKA (reference sequence). V was cut by 2 bases and J by 7 bases, with 18 bases left in between. The CDR3 spans 14 residues. DNA for the CDR3: TGCAGTGCTAGAAAAATCACCGGGACCGAAGAGCAGTACTTC. Translated: CSARKITGTEEQYF.

V is TRBV20-1 and J is TRBJ1-2; D unclear. Germline V gives CDR1 DFQATT, CDR2 SNEGSKA (reference sequence). The V end was cut by 1 base, the J end by 5 bases, with 17 bases between. CDR3 length: 15 residues. The CDR3: CSARAAQTMGYGYTF. For the CDR3, the DNA is TGCAGTGCTAGAGCCGCGCAAACCATGGGTTATGGCTACACCTTC.

This clonotype was seen many times. This chain uses TRBV20-1 with TRBJ2-1, with TRBD1 matching over 10 bases. Germline V lookup: CDR1 DFQATT, CDR2 SNEGSKA (reference sequence). V shed 4 bases, J shed 7 bases, and the junction held 4 bases outside the gene matches. The CDR3 consists of 13 residues. The CDR3 DNA follows: TGCAGTGCTACAGGGGACAGGGGAAATGAGCAGTTCTTC. Protein sequence: CSATGDRGNEQFF.

This chain links TRBV5-1 with TRBJ2-5, with 9 bases aligning to TRBD2. Per the germline V gene, CDR1 is SGHRS and CDR2 is YFSETQ. CDR3 length: 15 amino acids. V trimming: 3 bases; J trimming: 5 bases; junction bases outside the gene matches: 8. The CDR3 here is CASSSTSGGRETQYF. CDR3 in DNA: TGCGCCAGCAGCTCGACTAGCGGAGGGCGGGAGACCCAGTACTTC.

This clonotype showed up many times. The rearrangement joins TRBV7-2 to TRBJ2-5; 8 bases are a match to TRBD2. Germline CDR1 is SGHTA and CDR2 is FQGNSA. This CDR3 is built from 15 residues. Germline trimming cut 2 bases from V and 3 bases from J; bases unmatched to any gene: 5. The chain's CDR3 is CASSLSGRVEETQYF. The CDR3 nucleotides read TGTGCCAGCAGCTTAAGCGGGAGAGTAGAAGAGACCCAGTACTTC.

This clonotype was picked up many times. The V and J genes are TRBV29-1 and TRBJ2-5; 7 bases match TRBD1. Per the germline V gene, CDR1 is SQVTM and CDR2 is ANQGSEA. Trimming cost V 4 bases and J 1 base; bases outside gene matches: 0. This CDR3 comprises 12 residues. This CDR3 is CSVGQGQETQYF. The CDR3 DNA reads as TGCAGCGTTGGACAGGGCCAAGAGACCCAGTACTTC.

The table lists this clonotype with many counts. J is TRBJ2-7 and V is TRBV29-1; D gene ambiguous. CDR3 length: 13 residues. CDR1 and CDR2 (germline): SQVTM, ANQGSEA. V was clipped by 2 bases and J by 0 bases, with 8 bases between them. CDR3 residues: CSVESQDSYEQYF. The CDR3, as DNA: TGCAGCGTTGAAAGTCAGGACTCCTACGAGCAGTACTTC.

The chain employs TRBV6-5 and TRBJ2-6; D call uncertain. From germline, CDR1 is MNHEY and CDR2 SVGAGI. The V gene lost 2 bases and the J gene lost 2 bases, with 7 bases spanning the gap. The length of the CDR3 is 15 residues. CDR3 bases: TGTGCCAGCAGTTACGTCGTGGCTGGGGCCAACGTCCTGACTTTC. Translating it yields CASSYVVAGANVLTF.

The chain links TRBV28 to TRBJ1-2, with D unclear. This CDR3 contains 10 residues. V dropped 7 bases and J dropped 6 bases, with 6 bases sitting between them. Germline CDR1 is MDHEN and CDR2 is SYDVKM. The CDR3 DNA is TGTGCCAGCACGGGGAATGGCTACACCTTC. This sequence encodes CASTGNGYTF.